This T cell receptor (beta chain) came from a study of T cell responses to AZD1222 COVID-19 vaccine (dated by TCRdb to the early 2020s). Context from the whole study: AZD1222 recipients given second doses at about 4 weeks or at about 12 weeks were pooled, since spike-specific TCR depth and breadth were not found to differ between the two schedules. TCR sequencing was performed for roughly 240 trial participants, of whom about 200 were given two doses of AZD1222 and around 25 were given two doses of MenACWY control vaccine. Trial participants were enrolled by age into subgroups of 18-55, 56-69 and 70-plus years, and 148, 28 and 57 TCR-sequenced participants, respectively, were included in these subgroups.

On the study overall, not on this receptor specifically: No day 14 peak-response samples were available, so repertoires were characterized only after the peak T cell response. Nearly half of unique spike-specific TCRs reportedly recognized epitopes outside regions mutated in the B.1.351 and B.1.1.7 variants. Conclusions about previously exposed vaccinees are limited, since just a handful of AZD1222 recipients were seropositive for SARS-CoV-2 at baseline. The whole spike protein was spanned by vaccine-associated CD4 TCRs, and dominant responses were seen in regions 160-218 and 743-854. After two AZD1222 doses, both the breadth and the depth of spike-specific TCRs were significantly higher than at day 0 and than in MenACWY recipients. Participants were mostly white British and included more females than males, and it was suggested by the authors that clonal diversity may have been underestimated. In the small 56-69-year group, the increase in depth fell short of significance, most likely because of low power.

The CDR3 regions of human TCRbeta chains were analyzed by immunosequencing. The authors processed their data as follows. TCRs in the repertoires were matched against a reference library of SARS-CoV-2-specific TCRs that had been generated with the MIRA antigen-specificity platform. Breadth was defined as the fraction of unique TCRs that were SARS-CoV-2-associated. Depth was defined as the fraction of total T cells that were SARS-CoV-2-associated. Using the MIRA data, each spike-specific TCR was mapped to the spike region that the TCR reacts to and placed in a CD4 or CD8 class. Log10-transformed breadth and depth values were compared by one-way ANOVA with Sidak's multiple comparisons tests. Entries here come from immuneACCESS through TCRdb and include only in-frame sequences with V and J called. Some clones fail to appear in such tables; in the studies checked, an unresolved V gene covers under half of the shortfall, and the cause of the remainder is unknown. V, J and clone size derive from that table, while D and trimming were established from the DNA sequence. This sample holds around 150,000 clones; 90% to 95% were observed only once. The ten most abundant clones make up over 1% of the sample.

On this clone: The clone's antigen remains unknown. No much larger clone is present one base from it, and per-base qualities are unavailable.

The sample's time point label is to be understood as: baseline before first vaccination. Samples from vaccinated people were obtained from the UK trials COV001 and COV002, which included a single-blind randomized controlled phase 2/3 trial of AZD1222 (ChAdOx1 nCoV-19) in healthy adults. For TCRbeta chain sequencing, PBMC samples from trial participants were taken at day 0 and at day 28 after the second dose. The sample consisted of peripheral blood, taken on day 0 of AZD1222 vaccination. This sequence was found in an adult in good health.

CDR3 reads: CASSLSGRQNTEAFF. Read as DNA, the sequence is TGTGCCAGCAGCCTTTCGGGCAGACAGAACACTGAAGCTTTCTTT. This receptor chain uses TRBV6-5 and TRBJ1-1, with the D gene call left open. The CDR3 spans 15 residues, from the cysteine through the phenylalanine. Just the 45-base CDR3 DNA is kept, in frame starting at base 1. Sequences MNHEY (CDR1) and SVGAGI (CDR2) are obtained from the germline V gene. V loses 6 bases of germline sequence and J loses 1 base, and the interval between the two ends is 15 bases.